The table lists the clone carrying this T cell receptor beta chain with many counts. The antigen is unknown. Some clones are missing from TCRdb's copy, which holds only in-frame ones; the method was immunoSEQ multiplex PCR. The profile shows over a million clones, under 80% of them singletons. This sample is part of a study of shared clonotypes between healthy human individuals. Study outcomes and limitations: Shared across four donors were about 4.6% of the naive CD4 clonotypes.

The junction had 9 bases not matched to a gene; V was cut back by 10 bases and J by 7 bases. Germline CDR1 LNHDA, CDR2 SQIVND (reference sequence). The CDR3 has 15 residues. The rearrangement uses TRBV19 and TRBJ2-1, with 14 bases identical to TRBD2. The material sequenced was memory CD4+ T cells sorted from blood. Subset reported: CD45RA-negative fraction. This clonotype was sampled from a man aged 18 to 30 in good health. This chain's CDR3 is CATTGLAGVVNEQFF. CDR3 bases: TGTGCCACCACGGGACTAGCGGGAGTGGTGAATGAGCAGTTCTTC.